These 30 T cell receptor beta chains were sequenced from one sample in a study of regulatory T cells in long-lasting Graves disease. Sequencing libraries for TCR beta were prepared with iRepertoire HTBI primers and Arm-PCR of CDR3 regions. TCRdb itself ran the multiplex PCR reads through MiXCR, one entry per CDR3 protein. This table holds 380,000 or so distinct CDR3 sequences, around 15% found once. Time point here: newly diagnosed GD, antithyroid drugs for less than 3 months. PBMCs were the source of the RNA used for TCR sequencing. This sample also belongs to another study, concerning T cells in Graves' hyperthyroidism and ophthalmopathy.

This specimen was peripheral blood mononuclear cells (PBMCs), taken at new diagnosis, from a patient treated with antithyroid drugs. Source of these receptors: a woman between 18 and 29 years old with Graves disease.

The rearrangement joins TRBV5-1 to TRBJ2-1; D is possibly TRBD2 (5 bases). In germline, CDR1 is SGHRS, CDR2 YFSETQ. V lost 2 bases, J lost 5 bases, and 14 bases lay in between. This CDR3 region has 15 residues. Here the CDR3 reads CASSFGVLGDNEQFF. For the CDR3, the DNA is TGCGCCAGCAGCTTCGGGGTACTCGGGGACAATGAGCAGTTCTTC.

The V gene is TRBV5-5, the J gene TRBJ1-3; D gene uncertain. The CDR3 spans 15 residues. Germline CDR1 SGHKS, CDR2 YYEKEE (reference sequence). V dropped 0 bases and J dropped 3 bases, with 10 bases sitting between them. CDR3 DNA: TGTGCCAGCAGCTTGGTTCTCCAGAGTGGAAACACCATATATTTT. Its protein product is CASSLVLQSGNTIYF. Drawing the rest from reference TRBV5-5 and TRBJ1-3, the complete variable domain is DAGVTQSPTHLIKTRGQQVTLRCSPISGHKSVSWYQQVLGQGPQFIFQYYEKEERGRGNFPDRFSARQFPNYSSELNVNALLLGDSALYLCASSLVLQSGNTIYFGEGSWLTVV.

This clonotype was counted ten times or more. The chain links TRBV7-2 to TRBJ2-1, with D possibly TRBD2 on 7 matching bases. In germline, CDR1 is SGHTA, CDR2 FQGNSA. The CDR3 extends over 16 amino acids. Trimming stripped 5 bases from V and 7 bases from J, with 21 bases between. For the CDR3, the DNA is TGTGCCAGCAGCCTGTGGGGGGGGCGGCCCGTAAATGAGCAGTTCTTC. Translation: CASSLWGGRPVNEQFF.

As concerns this clonotype: A much more abundant neighbour one base away suggests this may be a read error. Because it lacks the conserved phenylalanine or tryptophan at the end, this CDR3 is likely a read error. The chain combines TRBV27 with TRBJ2-1, with D possibly TRBD1 on 6 matching bases. Deletions cut 7 bases from V and 5 bases from J, with 9 bases between. The germline CDR1 and CDR2 sequences are MNHEY and SMNVEV (reference sequence). CDR3 length: 12 residues. CDR3 in amino acids: CASTRQDNEQFL. The CDR3 coding sequence is TGTGCCAGCACCAGACAGGACAATGAGCAGTTCCTC.

This clonotype was counted ten times or more. The V and J genes are TRBV24-1 and TRBJ2-2; a weak D match, TRBD2 (6 bases). The germline V gene has CDR1 KGHDR and CDR2 SFDVKD. The CDR3 has 13 amino acids. V lost 6 bases and J lost 6, with 10 bases in between. The DNA of the CDR3 is TGTGCCACCAGTCGGGACTCCGCCGGGGAGCTGTTTTTT. It encodes CATSRDSAGELFF.

The gene calls are TRBV7-2 and TRBJ2-7; D may be TRBD2 (5 bases). Germline V lookup: CDR1 SGHTA, CDR2 FQGNSA. The CDR3 has 16 amino acids. Trimming removed 5 bases at V and 5 bases at J, with 22 bases between. The chain's CDR3 is CASSPGPGRRINEQYF. The CDR3 DNA reads as TGTGCCAGCAGCCCCGGGCCAGGTCGGAGGATCAACGAGCAGTACTTC.

This clonotype turned up a few times. The chain couples TRBV5-1 to TRBJ2-2, with D perhaps matching TRBD1 or TRBD2 (5 bases each). This CDR3 region has 15 residues. Trimming left V 8 bases short and J 4 bases short, with 18 bases between. CDR1 and CDR2 (germline): SGHRS, YFSETQ. CDR3: CASRSGTHLTGELFF. DNA of the CDR3: TGCGCCAGTCGCTCCGGGACCCACCTCACCGGGGAGCTGTTTTTT.

This clonotype was recorded at least ten times. This chain uses TRBV7-9 with TRBJ2-1, with 8 bases that match TRBD2. After removal of 4 bases from V and 6 bases from J, the junction contained 14 bases not matched to a gene. CDR3 size: 17 residues. Germline CDR1 reads SEHNR; CDR2 reads FQNEAQ (reference sequence). In DNA, the CDR3 is TGTGCCAGCAGCTCGCTCCGCGGGGGGCCCCTGGGCAATGAGCAGTTCTTC. Translation: CASSSLRGGPLGNEQFF.

As for this clonotype: At one end the junction does not follow the germline gene, possibly because of a read error. The rearrangement joins TRBV10-3 to TRBJ2-1, with TRBD1 matching over 11 bases. The CDR3 spans 14 residues. Germline values: CDR1 ENHRY, CDR2 SYGVKD. CDR3 sequence: CASSRTGGTLTLCF. DNA for the CDR3: TGTGCCAGCAGCAGGACAGGGGGCACCCTTACGCTTTGCTTC.

This clonotype appeared many times. The chain is built from TRBV28 and TRBJ1-5, with D tentatively TRBD1 (6 bases). Germline values: CDR1 MDHEN, CDR2 SYDVKM. The CDR3 covers 13 residues. V dropped 3 bases and J dropped 6 bases, with 9 bases sitting between them. The CDR3 DNA is TGTGCCAGCAGTTTCAGGGGAGGTCAGCCCCAGCATTTT. Translated, it gives CASSFRGGQPQHF. Full variable domain (outside the CDR3, taken from reference TRBV28 and TRBJ1-5): DVKVTQSSRYLVKRTGEKVFLECVQDMDHENMFWYRQDPGLGLRLIYFSYDVKMKEKGDIPEGYSVSREKKERFSLILESASTNQTSMYLCASSFRGGQPQHFGDGTRLSIL.

This clonotype was detected many times. The chain joins TRBV30 to TRBJ1-6, with D possibly matching TRBD1 (6 bases). Deletions cut 7 bases from V and 7 bases from J, with 17 bases between. Germline-derived CDR1 and CDR2 are GTSNPN and SVGIG (reference sequence). The CDR3 extends over 14 amino acids. The CDR3 DNA reads TGTGCCTCGTCCCCAGGGGCTACCAATTCACCCCTCCACTTT. Its protein is CASSPGATNSPLHF.

This clonotype was seen at least ten times. In DNA, the CDR3 is TGCGCCAGCAGCGGAGGGGGGACTCGCGACTACGAGCAGTACTTC. Protein: CASSGGGTRDYEQYF. V and J are TRBV5-1 and TRBJ2-7, with D perhaps matching TRBD1 or TRBD2 (6 bases each). This CDR3 is built from 15 residues. Looked up from germline, CDR1 is SGHRS and CDR2 is YFSETQ. V was shortened by 4 bases and J by 3 bases, with 17 bases between the two germline ends.

This clonotype was picked up many times. The chain has TRBV7-9 and TRBJ1-1; maybe TRBD1 (5 bases). The CDR3 covers 16 residues. Germline V gene sequence: CDR1 SEHNR, CDR2 FQNEAQ (reference sequence). Between the trimmed V and J ends, which lost 1 base and 4 bases, there was a span of 16 bases. The CDR3 nucleotides read TGTGCCAGCAGCTTAGGTCCCTGGCAGGGCGGCACTGAAGCTTTCTTT. Amino acids: CASSLGPWQGGTEAFF.

This CDR3 reads CASSLPKKTTSGGYEQFF. The CDR3 DNA reads as TGCGCCAGCAGCTTGCCTAAAAAGACGACTAGCGGGGGCTATGAGCAGTTCTTC. The chain couples TRBV5-1 to TRBJ2-1, with 12 bases matching TRBD2. CDR3 length: 18 amino acids. Unmatched junction bases numbered 13, after V lost 1 base and J lost 8 bases. Germline V CDR1 and CDR2: SGHRS, YFSETQ.

This clonotype appeared many times. The chain combines TRBV7-2 with TRBJ1-2, with 8 bases that match TRBD1. J gave up 6 bases and V 2 bases, and 8 bases lay outside the gene matches. This CDR3 has 15 residues. Germline V CDR1 and CDR2: SGHTA, FQGNSA. CDR3 DNA: TGTGCCAGCAGCTTAACCTCCGGACAGGGAAATGGCTACACCTTC. Encoded protein: CASSLTSGQGNGYTF.

V gene TRBV19 combines with J gene TRBJ2-1; D may be TRBD1 (6 bases). The CDR3 runs to 14 residues. V was pared by 5 bases and J by 6 bases, with 14 bases between. Germline V lookup: CDR1 LNHDA, CDR2 SQIVND (reference sequence). The CDR3 region has the DNA TGTGCCAGTAGTCGACCGGGACAACTCAATGAGCAGTTCTTC. Its protein product is CASSRPGQLNEQFF.

This chain connects TRBV29-1 to TRBJ1-1, with D maybe TRBD1 (6 bases). Germline V gene lookup returns CDR1 SQVTM and CDR2 ANQGSEA. V lost 4 bases to trimming and J lost 5 bases, with 11 bases between them. The CDR3 contains 12 residues. In DNA form, the CDR3 reads TGCAGCGTTGTTACAGGGAGAACTGAAGCTTTCTTT. It translates to CSVVTGRTEAFF. Variable domain in full (rest from reference TRBV29-1 and TRBJ1-1): SAVISQKPSRDICQRGTSLTIQCQVDSQVTMMFWYRQQPGQSLTLIATANQGSEATYESGFVIDKFPISRPNLTFSTLTVSNMSPEDSSIYLCSVVTGRTEAFFGQGTRLTVV.

This clonotype was seen many times. The chain is built from TRBV27 and TRBJ2-7; D not resolved. CDR3 length: 14 amino acids. Germline CDR1 reads MNHEY; CDR2 reads SMNVEV (reference sequence). The V end lost 5 bases, the J end lost 2 bases, and 13 bases lay between the germline ends. The CDR3 nucleotides are TGTGCCAGCAGTCGACAAAGACATACCTACGAGCAGTACTTC. This codes for CASSRQRHTYEQYF.

This clonotype was detected many times. The chain is built from TRBV30 and TRBJ2-7; the D is unclear. Germline CDR1 GTSNPN, CDR2 SVGIG (reference sequence). Trimming left V 4 bases short and J 2 bases short, with 6 bases between. The CDR3 sequence is 11 residues long. The CDR3 DNA reads TGTGCCTGGAAAGAAGCCTACGAGCAGTACTTC. It encodes CAWKEAYEQYF.

The chain combines TRBV24-1 with TRBJ1-5; D remains unclear. This CDR3 has 13 amino acids. CDR1 is KGHDR, CDR2 SFDVKD, per germline. Trimming pared 3 bases from V and 0 bases from J, leaving 2 bases between. The CDR3 sequence is CATSDRSNQPQHF. DNA for the CDR3: TGTGCCACCAGTGATCGTAGCAATCAGCCCCAGCATTTT.

This clonotype showed up many times. The rearrangement joins TRBV10-1 to TRBJ2-7; a weak D match, TRBD1 (6 bases). This CDR3 has 13 residues. Trimming left V 3 bases short and J 3 bases short, with 9 bases between. CDR1 WNHNN and CDR2 SYGVQD come from the germline V gene (reference sequence). CDR3 coding DNA: TGCGCCAGCAGTGATGGACAGCTCTACGAGCAGTACTTC. It translates to CASSDGQLYEQYF.

This clonotype was seen repeatedly, ten times or more. The V and J genes are TRBV28 and TRBJ2-1; D uncertain. The CDR3 sequence is 14 residues long. V gave up 5 bases and J gave up 0 bases, with 8 bases separating them. The germline V gene encodes CDR1 MDHEN and CDR2 SYDVKM. The CDR3 sequence: CASSLASSYNEQFF. The CDR3 DNA follows: TGTGCCAGCAGTCTTGCAAGCTCCTACAATGAGCAGTTCTTC.

This clonotype showed up many times. This sequence joins TRBV11-2 and TRBJ2-2; D is undetermined. Trimming cost V 3 bases and J 6 bases, with 14 bases left between them. CDR1 SGHAT and CDR2 FQNNGV come from the germline V gene. CDR3 length: 15 residues. The CDR3 is CASSLGRWGPGELFF. The CDR3 region has the DNA TGTGCCAGCAGCTTGGGCCGCTGGGGTCCCGGGGAGCTGTTTTTT.

There are a few counts of this clonotype. This rearrangement joins TRBV19 to TRBJ1-1, with a possible D match to TRBD1 (5 bases). The germline V gene has CDR1 LNHDA and CDR2 SQIVND (reference sequence). The CDR3 length is 16 residues. Trimming pared 7 bases from V and 0 bases from J, leaving 18 bases between. CDR3 coding DNA: TGTGCCAGTACCGCAGGGTGGGGTTGGTTGAACACTGAAGCTTTCTTT. This sequence encodes CASTAGWGWLNTEAFF.

There are a few counts of this clonotype. The chain employs TRBV7-3 and TRBJ2-1; TRBD2 is a possible D gene (6 bases). This CDR3 has 14 amino acids. V lost 0 bases to trimming and J lost 7 bases, with 10 bases between them. In germline, CDR1 is SGHTA, CDR2 FQGTGA. CDR3 sequence reads: CASSLTFAGNEQFF. CDR3 nucleotide sequence: TGTGCCAGCAGCTTAACGTTCGCGGGGAATGAGCAGTTCTTC. The variable domain in full, with the rest retrieved from reference TRBV7-3 and TRBJ2-1, is GAGVSQTPSNKVTEKGKYVELRCDPISGHTALYWYRQSLGQGPEFLIYFQGTGAADDSGLPNDRFFAVRPEGSVSTLKIQRTERGDSAVYLCASSLTFAGNEQFFGPGTRLTVL.

This clonotype was seen ten or more times. J is TRBJ2-1 and V is TRBV27; D is unresolved. The length of the CDR3 is 13 residues. CDR1 MNHEY and CDR2 SMNVEV come from the germline V gene (reference sequence). The ends were cut back, 1 base at V and 8 bases at J, with 9 bases in the middle. This chain's CDR3 is CASSLFRYDEQFF. CDR3 sequence (DNA): TGTGCCAGCAGTTTATTTCGGTATGATGAGCAGTTCTTC.

Concerning this clonotype: With a far larger clone one base away, a read error is the likely cause. The chain couples TRBV7-3 to TRBJ2-3; D is perhaps TRBD1 (5 bases). V was pared by 6 bases and J by 2 bases, with 12 bases between. Germline values: CDR1 SGHTA, CDR2 FQGTGA. This CDR3 region has 14 residues. CDR3 in amino acids: CASRAQVLTDTQYF. The DNA for the CDR3 is TGTGCCAGCAGAGCACAGGTTCTCACAGATACGCAGTATTTT.

This clonotype was seen many times. Here the CDR3 reads CSARDSGGDEQFF. CDR3 bases: TGCAGTGCTAGAGATTCCGGGGGCGATGAGCAGTTCTTC. This sequence joins TRBV20-1 and TRBJ2-3; TRBD1 or TRBD2 may be the D gene (6 bases each). The closer fit of TRBJ2-1 to the DNA end suggests the J call may be wrong. Per the germline V gene, CDR1 is DFQATT and CDR2 is SNEGSKA (reference sequence). The CDR3 is 13 residues long.

This clonotype was detected many times. The chain joins TRBV20-1 to TRBJ2-1; TRBD2 aligns across 8 bases. This CDR3 has 14 amino acids. The V gene end was trimmed by 3 bases and the J gene end by 6 bases; junction bases not matched to a gene: 7. Germline V CDR1 and CDR2: DFQATT, SNEGSKA (reference sequence). The CDR3 DNA follows: TGCAGTGCTAGCGGAGCGGGGGCACTCAATGAGCAGTTCTTC. Its translation is CSASGAGALNEQFF.

Many counts were recorded for this clonotype. The CDR3 bases are TGCAGTGCTAGGGACAGGGGGGGAAGTTCGTCCTACGAGCAGTACTTC. Translating gives CSARDRGGSSSYEQYF. The rearrangement links TRBV20-1 to TRBJ2-7; 10 bases are a match to TRBD1. Trimming at V came to 3 bases and at J to 1 base, leaving 9 bases not matched to a gene. In germline, CDR1 is DFQATT, CDR2 SNEGSKA (reference sequence). The CDR3 consists of 16 residues.